A selection of T cell receptor beta chains follows, all from one sample in a study of cytomegalovirus exposure and HLA in healthy donors. Measured with immunoSEQ multiplex PCR; TCRdb has only the in-frame clones, and not every one. The table records around 210,000 clones, around four fifths of them present only once. Sequenced: PBMCs. These receptor sequences come from a man aged 45 to 65 in good health and CMV-seronegative. Both conserved end residues are part of each CDR3. Expanded clones are given a class, and other clones once, few, many or no size at all.

CASSEASIEGQINEKLFF . TRBV6-1 18
CAWSVGWQGGNEQFF . TRBV30 15
CASSFRTGGIYEQYF . TRBV27 15
CASSLVRGSNQPQHF . TRBV7-2 15
CASSFLSGTQETQYF few TRBV28 15
CASSPNRNMNTEAFF . TRBV27 15
CASSTGQGGHEQYF . TRBV7-9 14
CASSLKKAGNYEQYF . TRBV5-4 15
CASSTYGTGSNQPQHF . TRBV28 16
CASFPPRVYLATDTQYF . TRBV23-1 17
CASSLEQRSSYEQYF . TRBV5-1 15
CASSLVPTSTDTQYF . TRBV5-1 15
CASSVRDSDNSPLHF . TRBV4-2 15
CASSQPRDRRVNEQFF . TRBV4-1 16
CASSFIQGPYEQYF once TRBV5-4 14
CASSYSRGQDQPQHF . TRBV6-5 15
CASSLGSGQVYEQYF . TRBV27 15
CASSLQGGKQYF once TRBV28 12
CASSLMGGRANEAFF . TRBV5-4 15
CASSEAEQFF . TRBV7-9 10
CATSSLQGAKNIQYF . TRBV15 15
CASTFSGPNQPQHF . TRBV28 14
CASSSRGQRLNEKLFF few TRBV7-8 16
CASSQGADFEQYF few TRBV27 13
CASRPLQEYNEQFF . TRBV27 14
CASSLGDLRSYEQYF once TRBV5-1 15
CASSIGHAVETQYF . TRBV19 14
CASSLYQTAGYATGANGLTF . TRBV28 20